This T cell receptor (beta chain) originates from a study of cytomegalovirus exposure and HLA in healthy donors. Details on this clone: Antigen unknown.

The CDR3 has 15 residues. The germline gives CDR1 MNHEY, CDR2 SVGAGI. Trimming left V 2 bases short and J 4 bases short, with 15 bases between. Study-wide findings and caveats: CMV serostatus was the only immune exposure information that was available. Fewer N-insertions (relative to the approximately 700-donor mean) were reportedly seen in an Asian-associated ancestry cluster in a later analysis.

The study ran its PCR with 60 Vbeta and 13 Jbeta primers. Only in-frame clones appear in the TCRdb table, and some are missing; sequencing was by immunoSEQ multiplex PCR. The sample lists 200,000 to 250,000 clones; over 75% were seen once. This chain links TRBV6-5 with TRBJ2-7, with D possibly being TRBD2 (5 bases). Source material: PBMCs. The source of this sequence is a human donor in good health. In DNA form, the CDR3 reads TGTGCCAGCAGTTACAACCGGGGTTTTCTTTACGAGCAGTACTTC. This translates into CASSYNRGFLYEQYF.